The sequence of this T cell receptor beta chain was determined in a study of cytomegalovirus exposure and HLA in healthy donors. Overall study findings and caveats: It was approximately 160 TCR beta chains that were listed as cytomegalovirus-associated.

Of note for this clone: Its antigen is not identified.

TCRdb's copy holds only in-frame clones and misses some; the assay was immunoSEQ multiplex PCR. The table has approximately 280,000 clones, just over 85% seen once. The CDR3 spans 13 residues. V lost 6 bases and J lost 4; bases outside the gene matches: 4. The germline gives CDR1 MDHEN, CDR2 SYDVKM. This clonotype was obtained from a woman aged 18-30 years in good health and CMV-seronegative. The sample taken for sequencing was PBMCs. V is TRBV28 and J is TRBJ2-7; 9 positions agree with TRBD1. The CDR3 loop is CASSYRGQYEQYF. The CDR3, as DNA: TGTGCCAGCAGCTACAGGGGGCAGTACGAGCAGTACTTC.